These 14 T cell receptor beta chains were all obtained from the same sample, sequenced in a study of OX40 agonist ivuxolimab in advanced cancers. TCRdb's table, derived via immunoSEQ multiplex PCR, lists solely in-frame clones and lacks some. Seen here are about 73,000 clones, 85% to 90% observed once, and the top ten hold 0.4% to 0.55%. The sequenced sample was CD4+ or CD8+ T cells sorted from blood, obtained in a trial of the OX40 agonist ivuxolimab. The receptor set was obtained from an adult with an advanced solid tumor such as melanoma, head and neck, liver or kidney cancer.

The chain has TRBV6-5 and TRBJ2-7; a possible D gene is TRBD2 (6 bases). The germline CDR1 and CDR2 sequences are MNHEY and SVGAGI. Between the trimmed V and J ends, which lost 0 bases and 4 bases, there was a span of 13 bases. There are 15 residues in the CDR3. DNA for the CDR3: TGTGCCAGCAGTTACTCGCCGATCGGGGGATACGAGCAGTACTTC. It encodes CASSYSPIGGYEQYF.

The count of this clone is one. The gene calls are TRBV11-2 and TRBJ2-7; the D is unclear. Germline V CDR1 and CDR2: SGHAT, FQNNGV. This CDR3 is 12 amino acids long. V lost 4 bases and J 6 bases, leaving 10 bases between the germline ends. Here the CDR3 DNA reads TGTGCCAGCAGCTCGCGGTTTGGCGAGCAGTACTTC. It encodes CASSSRFGEQYF.

In DNA form, the CDR3 reads TGTGCCAGCAGCCCAAACGGGGAGACCCAGTACTTC. Translation gives CASSPNGETQYF. The chain uses TRBV7-9 and TRBJ2-5; D gene uncertain. V gave up 5 bases and J gave up 5 bases, with 9 bases separating them. From germline, CDR1 is SEHNR and CDR2 FQNEAQ (reference sequence). The CDR3 length is 12 residues.

For the CDR3, the DNA is TGTGCCAGCAGCCAAGTTGGGAGTTCGGAGCAGTACTTC. Translated: CASSQVGSSEQYF. The rearrangement uses TRBV14 and TRBJ2-7; D perhaps matches TRBD2 (5 bases). Trimming left V 1 base short and J 7 bases short, with 11 bases between. Germline values: CDR1 SGHDN, CDR2 FVKESK. The CDR3 extends over 13 amino acids.

The V call is TRBV10-1, the J call TRBJ2-5; 8 bases are shared with TRBD1. After removal of 0 bases from V and 2 bases from J, the junction contained 2 bases not matched to a gene. Germline V gives CDR1 WNHNN, CDR2 SYGVQD (reference sequence). This CDR3 has 15 amino acids. The CDR3 DNA reads as TGCGCCAGCAGTGAGTCCGGGACAGGTCAAGAGACCCAGTACTTC. Amino acid sequence: CASSESGTGQETQYF.

The chain uses TRBV28 and TRBJ2-7; D remains unclear. Germline V lookup: CDR1 MDHEN, CDR2 SYDVKM. The V end lost 9 bases, the J end lost 2 bases, and 17 bases lay between the germline ends. This CDR3 is built from 14 residues. The CDR3 DNA is TGTGCCAGTTTGCAGGCCCTACCGCCCTACGAGCAGTACTTC. It encodes CASLQALPPYEQYF.

V and J are TRBV5-4 and TRBJ1-1; D might be TRBD1 (5 bases). Germline V lookup: CDR1 SGHNT, CDR2 YYREEE (reference sequence). The CDR3 has 14 residues. V lost 3 bases and J lost 3, with 12 bases in between. CDR3 sequence (DNA): TGTGCCAGCAGCTCCGGGGGGTTTTACACTGAAGCTTTCTTT. Encoded protein: CASSSGGFYTEAFF.

The chain uses TRBV7-9 and TRBJ2-2; D call uncertain. Trimming cost V 0 bases and J 2 bases, with 4 bases left between them. The V gene's germline CDR1 is SEHNR and CDR2 FQNEAQ (reference sequence). The CDR3 consists of 14 residues. CDR3 sequence reads: CASSLAGNTGELFF. In DNA form, the CDR3 reads TGTGCCAGCAGCTTAGCGGGAAACACCGGGGAGCTGTTTTTT.

This rearrangement joins TRBV19 to TRBJ2-1; perhaps TRBD1 as D (5 bases). This CDR3 has 14 residues. V lost 5 bases, J lost 8 bases, and 16 bases lay in between. CDR1 and CDR2 from the germline V gene are LNHDA and SQIVND (reference sequence). CDR3 residues: CASSSDIGFDEQFF. CDR3 sequence (DNA): TGTGCCAGTAGTTCGGACATTGGTTTCGATGAGCAGTTCTTC.

This chain connects TRBV28 to TRBJ1-2; D remains unclear. The germline gives CDR1 MDHEN, CDR2 SYDVKM. Trimming pared 9 bases from V and 4 bases from J, leaving 12 bases between. This CDR3 has 12 residues. This chain's CDR3 is CASFSLSYGYTF. The CDR3 bases are TGTGCCAGTTTTTCGTTGAGCTATGGCTACACCTTC.

The chain combines TRBV6-1 with TRBJ2-3, with D uncertain. The germline V gene has CDR1 MNHNS and CDR2 SASEGT. V was shortened by 10 bases and J by 4 bases, with 12 bases between the two germline ends. This CDR3 has 12 amino acids. The CDR3 protein is CAMTSGADTQYF. Written as DNA, the CDR3 is TGTGCCATGACGTCTGGGGCAGATACGCAGTATTTT.

The chain couples TRBV27 to TRBJ2-7; 10 bases align to TRBD2. Trimming removed 3 bases from V and 5 bases from J; junction bases left unmatched: 7. Germline loops: CDR1 MNHEY, CDR2 SMNVEV (reference sequence). The CDR3 extends over 15 amino acids. In DNA, the CDR3 is TGTGCCAGCAGTTTGCGGGCTAGCGGGAGTCACGAGCAGTACTTC. It yields the protein CASSLRASGSHEQYF.

The gene calls are TRBV6-1 and TRBJ1-1; a possible D gene is TRBD1 (5 bases). Per the germline V gene, CDR1 is MNHNS and CDR2 is SASEGT. This CDR3 region has 13 residues. The V and J ends lost 4 bases and 7 bases respectively, with 13 bases between them. The CDR3 DNA follows: TGTGCCAGCAGTGCAGAACAAACAGGTGAAGCTTTCTTT. Translating gives CASSAEQTGEAFF.

The chain has TRBV7-3 and TRBJ2-3; maybe TRBD2 (5 bases). The CDR3 length is 15 residues. Deletions cut 2 bases from V and 0 bases from J, with 9 bases between. Germline V CDR1 and CDR2: SGHTA, FQGTGA. CDR3 sequence: CASSLSGFSTDTQYF. CDR3 nucleotides: TGTGCCAGCAGCTTATCGGGATTCAGCACAGATACGCAGTATTTT.